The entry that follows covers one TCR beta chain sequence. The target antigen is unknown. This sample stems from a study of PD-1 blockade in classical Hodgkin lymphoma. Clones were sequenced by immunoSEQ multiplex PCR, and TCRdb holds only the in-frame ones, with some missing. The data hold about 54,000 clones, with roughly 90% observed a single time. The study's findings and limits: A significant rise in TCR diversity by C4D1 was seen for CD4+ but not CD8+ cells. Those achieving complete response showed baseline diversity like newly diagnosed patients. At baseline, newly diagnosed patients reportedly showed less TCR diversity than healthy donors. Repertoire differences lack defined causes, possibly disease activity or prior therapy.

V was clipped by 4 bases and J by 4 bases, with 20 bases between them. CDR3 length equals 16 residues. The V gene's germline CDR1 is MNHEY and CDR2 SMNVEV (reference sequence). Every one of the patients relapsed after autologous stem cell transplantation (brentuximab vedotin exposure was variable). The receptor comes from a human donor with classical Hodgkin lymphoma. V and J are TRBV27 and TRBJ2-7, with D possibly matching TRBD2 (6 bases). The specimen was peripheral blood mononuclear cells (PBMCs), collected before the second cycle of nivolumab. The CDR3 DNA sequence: TGTGCCAGCAGTTCCGCCGGCGGGAACGTTATTTACGAGCAGTACTTC. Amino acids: CASSSAGGNVIYEQYF.